The clone carrying this T cell receptor beta chain was counted many times. What it binds is not known. The sample comes from a study of early T cells in non-severe SARS-CoV-2 infection. The overall study: With bulk RNA from unsorted whole blood as input, sequencing yielded unpaired chains.

The study, taken as a whole, reports: Private and CD4 specificities were missed by VDJdb matching, which favored anti-spike CD8 responses.

Individual cDNA molecules received unique molecular identifiers during library preparation. Each CDR3 protein gets one entry after TCRdb re-called the 5' RACE reads with MiXCR. The data show fewer than 85,000 distinct CDR3 sequences, roughly 10% seen once. V shed 1 base, J shed 0 bases, and the junction held 9 bases outside the gene matches. CDR1 and CDR2 (germline): LGHNA, YSLEER. This CDR3 comprises 18 residues. V is TRBV4-3 and J is TRBJ2-1, with 7 bases fitting TRBD1. This TCR came from an adult who was a healthcare worker with PCR-confirmed SARS-CoV-2 infection or an uninfected control (not recorded which). The input for sequencing was whole blood, taken at baseline. This chain's CDR3 is CASSQGWRQGISYNEQFF. As DNA, the CDR3 is TGCGCCAGCAGCCAAGGTTGGAGACAGGGTATCTCCTACAATGAGCAGTTCTTC.